This is a list of T cell receptor beta chains from one sample in a study of technical replicates of blood from several donors. Only in-frame clones appear in the TCRdb table, and some are missing; sequencing was by immunoSEQ multiplex PCR. The sample contains about 12,000 clones, around 92% of which appear only once. The sequencing input was PBMCs. These receptors originate from a human donor in good health. The CDR3 runs from the conserved cysteine through the conserved F or W. D genes are given only for firm matches. Clone size appears in some rows only: once, few, many, or a class for an expanded clone.

>TRBJ2-7|-|TRBV28|-
TGTGCCAGCAGTTTATTAACAGGGCAGGACGAGCAGTACTTC
CASSLLTGQDEQYF
>TRBJ2-1|-|TRBV5-6|TRBD2
TGTGCCAGCAGCTCGGGTACTGGCGGGAGAATCGTTGAGCAGTTCTTC
CASSSGTGGRIVEQFF
>TRBJ1-4|once|TRBV5-1|TRBD1
TGCGCCAGCAGCTTTGGGACAGGGGGAGGTGAAAAACTGTTTTTT
CASSFGTGGGEKLFF
>TRBJ2-7|-|TRBV5-4|TRBD2
TGTGCCAGCAGCTTAGAAGTAGCGGGAGACGAGCAGTACTTC
CASSLEVAGDEQYF
>TRBJ2-2|-|TRBV18|-
TGTGCCAGCTCACCACCCAACAGGGTCGACACCGGGGAGCTGTTTTTT
CASSPPNRVDTGELFF
>TRBJ1-2|-|TRBV6-6|TRBD1
TGTGCCAGCAGGGAAACAGGGGCCTATGGCTACACCTTC
CASRETGAYGYTF
>TRBJ1-4|-|TRBV7-9|-
TGTGCCAGCAGCTATAACAGGGATCTTAATGAAAAACTGTTTTTT
CASSYNRDLNEKLFF
>TRBJ1-2|-|TRBV28|-
TGTGCCACCGAGCCTGGGGGACATCTCTATGGCTACACCTTC
CATEPGGHLYGYTF
>TRBJ2-5|-|TRBV7-9|TRBD1
TGTGCCAGCAGCTCCAGGGGGCCTGAGACCCAGTACTTC
CASSSRGPETQYF
>TRBJ2-5|-|TRBV7-9|TRBD2
TGTGCCAGCAGCGTCGGGACTAGCGGGAGTGAAGAGACCCAGTACTTC
CASSVGTSGSEETQYF
>TRBJ2-3|once|TRBV27|-
TGTGCCAGCTCTCAAGGGATCGTGGCGGGGAGCACAGATACGCAGTATTTT
CASSQGIVAGSTDTQYF
>TRBJ2-2|-|TRBV28|TRBD1
TGTGCCACCCGACAGGGTGTCCACACCGGGGAGCTGTTTTTT
CATRQGVHTGELFF
>TRBJ1-6|once|TRBV30|-
TGTGCCTGGAGTGTACAGCAGGGGCGGATAGCCCTCCACTTT
CAWSVQQGRIALHF
>TRBJ1-5|-|TRBV28|TRBD1
TGTGCCATCGGACAGGGATTGATTCAGCCCCAGCATTTT
CAIGQGLIQPQHF
>TRBJ2-1|once|TRBV6-5|-
TGTGCCAGCAGCCCCGGGGCGGGATGGGGTAATGAGCAGTTCTTC
CASSPGAGWGNEQFF
>TRBJ2-7|-|TRBV11-2|-
TGTGCCAGCAGCTTAGGCGTTAGGCTAGCGAAATTCTCCTACGAGCAGTACTTC
CASSLGVRLAKFSYEQYF
>TRBJ1-2|-|TRBV11-2|TRBD1
TGTGCCAGCAGCTTAGCGATCGGGACAGTCTATGGCTACACCTTC
CASSLAIGTVYGYTF
>TRBJ2-3|-|TRBV6-1|TRBD2
TGTGCCAGCACCGTAGCGGGAGTGGATACGCAGTATTTT
CASTVAGVDTQYF
>TRBJ2-7|-|TRBV27|TRBD2
TGTGCCTGCGGCTATAGCGGGAGCTACGAGCAGTACTTC
CACGYSGSYEQYF
>TRBJ1-5|-|TRBV19|-
TGTGCCAGTAGTTCCTCCACAGGAGGGCAGCCCCAGCATTTT
CASSSSTGGQPQHF
>TRBJ2-3|-|TRBV9|-
TGTGCCAGCAGCGTACTATCCACAGATACGCAGTATTTT
CASSVLSTDTQYF